This entry is about one T cell receptor beta chain. Its antigen remains unknown. Libraries were prepared by immunoSEQ multiplex PCR; TCRdb keeps only in-frame clonotypes and omits some of them. The data contain around 58,000 clones, 65% to 85% of them seen just once; the ten biggest clones take up around 27%. The source of the sample is a study of OX40 agonist ivuxolimab in advanced cancers. Study-wide findings and caveats: At 0.1 to 3.0 mg/kg, clonal expansion of CD4+ and CD8+ blood T cells had occurred by week 6.

V was trimmed by 6 bases and J by 0 bases, leaving 13 bases between them. CDR1 is LNHDA and CDR2 is SQIVND in the germline V gene (reference sequence). This CDR3 contains 15 residues. The specimen was CD4+ or CD8+ T cells sorted from blood, collected in a trial of the OX40 agonist ivuxolimab. The sequence came from an adult with an advanced solid tumor such as melanoma, head and neck, liver or kidney cancer. V gene TRBV19 combines with J gene TRBJ2-3; possible D gene TRBD2, 5 bases. The CDR3 nucleotides read TGTGCCAGTAGCCACGATGGCGGGAGCACAGATACGCAGTATTTT. Translating it yields CASSHDGGSTDTQYF.